A single sample is the source of the 15 T cell receptor beta chains below, sequenced in a study of cytomegalovirus exposure and HLA in healthy donors (dated by TCRdb to about 2017). The library was made by the immunoSEQ multiplex PCR assay. For the multiplex PCR, a mixture combining 60 forward primers for TCR Vbeta segments and 13 reverse primers for TCR Jbeta segments was used. What TCRdb holds here is the immuneACCESS table cut down to in-frame rearrangements. Part of the clones is not present; checked against another copy, under half of the missing clones reflect an unresolved V gene, and the others are unexplained. This sample lists about 82,000 clones; over 75% were detected once. The ten largest clones represent around 3.2% of the sample. The sequenced sample consisted of PBMCs. The receptors were sampled from a man aged 50 to 60 in good health and CMV-seronegative.

The chain recombines TRBV28 with TRBJ1-2; 9 bases are a match to TRBD1. V gave up 6 bases and J gave up 3 bases; unmatched junction bases: 5. Germline CDR1 is MDHEN and CDR2 is SYDVKM. CDR3 length equals 14 residues. CDR3 in DNA: TGTGCCAGCAGGGGACAGGGCAGGGACTATGGCTACACCTTC. Protein sequence: CASRGQGRDYGYTF.

The rearrangement uses TRBV30 and TRBJ2-1; 10 bases are shared with TRBD1. CDR3 length: 15 amino acids. Germline V gives CDR1 GTSNPN, CDR2 SVGIG (reference sequence). J gave up 8 bases and V 1 base, and 8 bases lay outside the gene matches. CDR3 in amino acids: CAWSAPSDRGDEQFF. CDR3 coding DNA: TGTGCCTGGAGTGCCCCTTCGGACAGGGGGGATGAGCAGTTCTTC.

The chain has TRBV25-1 and TRBJ2-7; D is undetermined. The CDR3 is 13 residues long. V gave up 6 bases and J gave up 4 bases, with 13 bases separating them. Germline assignment: CDR1 MGHDK and CDR2 SYGVNS. The CDR3 region is CASRAGYRYEQYF. DNA for the CDR3: TGTGCCAGCAGGGCCGGATACAGATACGAGCAGTACTTC.

The chain recombines TRBV28 with TRBJ1-5; the D gene is possibly TRBD1 (6 bases). The CDR3 runs 14 residues. Germline CDR1 and CDR2: MDHEN and SYDVKM. Trimming removed 3 bases from V and 6 bases from J, with 12 bases in between. CDR3 protein: CASSFRGAGQPQHF. Written as DNA, the CDR3 is TGTGCCAGCAGTTTTCGGGGGGCGGGTCAGCCCCAGCATTTT.

The chain is built from TRBV13 and TRBJ2-7, with D unclear. The germline V gene encodes CDR1 PRHDT and CDR2 FYEKMQ (reference sequence). The V and J ends lost 3 bases and 6 bases respectively, with 6 bases between them. The CDR3 consists of 11 residues. CDR3 nucleotides: TGTGCCAGCAGCTTGGTCAGCGAGCAGTACTTC. Its translation: CASSLVSEQYF.

The chain combines TRBV19 with TRBJ2-2; TRBD1 matches 7 bases. CDR3 length: 19 residues. J was trimmed by 3 bases and V by 1 base; bases with no gene match: 14. In germline, CDR1 is LNHDA, CDR2 SQIVND (reference sequence). The CDR3 is CASSIVFGVAGGYTGELFF. The CDR3, as DNA: TGTGCCAGTAGTATAGTTTTCGGTGTGGCAGGGGGTTACACCGGGGAGCTGTTTTTT.

This clone was found once. This rearrangement joins TRBV6-5 to TRBJ2-7, with TRBD1 matching 10 bases. Trimming took 4 bases from V and 6 from J; bases not matched to a gene: 6. Germline CDR1 and CDR2: MNHEY and SVGAGI. The CDR3 length is 14 residues. For the CDR3, the DNA is TGTGCCAGCAGTTCCCGACAGGGGGCAGGCGAGCAGTACTTC. It specifies CASSSRQGAGEQYF.

This clone was counted a single time. This chain connects TRBV27 to TRBJ1-5, with 9 bases lining up with TRBD1. Germline values: CDR1 MNHEY, CDR2 SMNVEV (reference sequence). The trim removed 4 bases at V and 0 bases at J, leaving 16 bases unmatched. This CDR3 comprises 20 residues. CDR3 sequence: CASSSGERGQGAYSNQPQHF. The CDR3 nucleotides are TGTGCCAGCAGTTCCGGAGAGCGGGGACAGGGAGCCTATAGCAATCAGCCCCAGCATTTT.

J is TRBJ2-5 and V is TRBV21-1; TRBD2 is the table's D call and was not checked against the DNA. TRBV21-1 is tagged as a pseudogene. There are 20 residues in the CDR3. The CDR3 region has the DNA TGTGCCAGCAGTAAAATGAGGAAGGGACTAGCGGGGGGGCCGTTGGAGACCCAGTACTTC. Encoded protein: CASSKMRKGLAGGPLETQYF.

The J gene is TRBJ2-5, the V gene TRBV6-5; 12 nucleotides agree with TRBD1. The end of the DNA aligns better with TRBJ2-7, so the J call may be wrong. The germline V gene encodes CDR1 MNHEY and CDR2 SVGAGI. This CDR3 has 15 residues. For the CDR3, the DNA is TGTGCCAGCAGTTACCGGGACAGGGGGCTCTACGAGCAGTACTTC. Translated, it gives CASSYRDRGLYEQYF.

The chain links TRBV2 to TRBJ2-1; D is ambiguous. The CDR3 sequence is 11 residues long. Between the trimmed V and J ends, which lost 10 bases and 10 bases, there was a span of 14 bases. The germline gives CDR1 SNHLY, CDR2 FYNNEI. The CDR3 sequence: CAIRLGPEQFF. The CDR3, as DNA: TGTGCCATCCGTTTGGGCCCAGAGCAGTTCTTC.

The chain carries TRBV30 and TRBJ1-2, with 12 bases matching TRBD1. The CDR3 contains 13 residues. J was trimmed by 4 bases and V by 7 bases; bases with no gene match: 4. CDR1 and CDR2 from the germline V gene are GTSNPN and SVGIG (reference sequence). CDR3 region: CALGQGASYGYTF. For the CDR3, the DNA is TGTGCCTTGGGACAGGGGGCTAGCTATGGCTACACCTTC.

This clone was seen a handful of times. V gene TRBV4-1 combines with J gene TRBJ2-6, with a tentative D call TRBD1 (6 bases). V gave up 1 base and J gave up 4 bases, with 17 bases separating them. From germline, CDR1 is MGHRA and CDR2 YSYEKL. The CDR3 totals 18 residues. The CDR3 sequence: CASSQVGAVSLGANVLTF. Written as DNA, the CDR3 is TGCGCCAGCAGCCAAGTGGGGGCAGTCTCACTCGGGGCCAACGTCCTGACTTTC.

This sequence joins TRBV9 and TRBJ2-5, with TRBD2 as a possible D gene (7 bases). The CDR3 spans 18 residues. Per germline, CDR1 SGDLS and CDR2 YYNGEE. V was cut by 0 bases and J by 5 bases, with 23 bases left in between. The CDR3 DNA reads TGTGCCAGCAGCGTAGGGCCACGGGGGGCGGGGGCGTCTGAGACCCAGTACTTC. It codes for CASSVGPRGAGASETQYF.

The chain recombines TRBV4-1 with TRBJ1-5; weak D call: TRBD1 (6 bases). Looked up from germline, CDR1 is MGHRA and CDR2 is YSYEKL. The CDR3 runs 17 residues. V lost 0 bases and J 0 bases, leaving 12 bases between the germline ends. CDR3 nucleotides: TGCGCCAGCAGCCAAGACGTCAGGGGTGCTAGCAATCAGCCCCAGCATTTT. Amino acids: CASSQDVRGASNQPQHF.